This TCR beta chain was captured by sequencing in a study of T cell responses to AZD1222 COVID-19 vaccine. In germline, CDR1 is SQVTM, CDR2 ANQGSEA. This CDR3 is 13 amino acids long. V dropped 6 bases and J dropped 8 bases, with 19 bases sitting between them. The protocol was immunoSEQ multiplex PCR, while the TCRdb copy is restricted to in-frame clones and leaves out a portion. The table records fewer than 180,000 clones, around 95% of them present only once. This TCR derives from an adult in good health. Sample: peripheral blood, taken on day 0 of AZD1222 vaccination. The gene calls are TRBV29-1 and TRBJ1-2; tentative D call: TRBD1 (5 bases). The CDR3 DNA follows: TGCAGCGTCCCGGGGCCGTCGGCGCTGGGCTACACCTTC. It translates to CSVPGPSALGYTF.